This TCR beta chain is drawn from a study of Graves' ophthalmopathy and Graves' hyperthyroidism. CDR1 is LNHNV and CDR2 is YYDKDF in the germline V gene (reference sequence). V gave up 3 bases and J gave up 3 bases; unmatched junction bases: 7. CDR3 length equals 16 residues. Using RNA transcripts, the TCR beta CDR3 regions were amplified. The authors performed first-round RT-PCR with HTBI primers and then a second-round multiplex PCR. From the multiplex PCR reads, TCRdb called clonotypes with MiXCR, one entry per CDR3 protein. The repertoire holds about 1.1 million distinct CDR3 sequences, with less than 45% as singletons. The diagnosis was founded upon clinical symptoms, serum thyroxine, TRAb, thyroid ultrasound and orbital computed tomography.

The chain combines TRBV15 with TRBJ2-7; 11 bases are a match to TRBD1. Sequences were obtained from peripheral blood or thyroid tissue (not recorded which). The sequence was collected from an adult man with Graves' hyperthyroidism. CDR3 in DNA: TGTGCCACCAGCAGCTTAGTCGGGACAGGGGGCTACGAGCAGTACTTC. The encoded protein is CATSSLVGTGGYEQYF.